Listed below are T cell receptor beta chains from one sample, sequenced in a study of human T cells and chemical hapten exposure. TCRdb passed the RACE reads through MiXCR, listing each CDR3 protein once. The data hold under 450,000 distinct CDR3 sequences, with about 6% observed a single time. Sequencing used whole blood, obtained in connection with sensitization to the hapten diphenylcyclopropenone (DPC). These receptors originate from a woman aged 18 to 35 with alopecia areata. Some clones in this sample may be carry-over from other donors' samples. Both conserved end residues are part of each CDR3. Each record gives: V gene, D gene, clone size, J gene, CDR3 protein, CDR3 DNA. A D gene is named only where the DNA matches it firmly. Size is omitted from some rows. Given values are once, few, many or a class for expanded clones.

>TRBV20-1|TRBD1|few|TRBJ2-1
CSARTGVSYNEQFF
TGCAGTGCCAGGACAGGGGTCTCCTACAATGAGCAGTTCTTC
>TRBV12-3/TRBV12-4|TRBD1|.|TRBJ1-1
CASSFKQGGSEAFF
TGTGCCAGCAGTTTCAAGCAGGGGGGATCTGAAGCTTTCTTT
>TRBV12-5|.|.|TRBJ1-5
CASGLNRDQPQHF
TGTGCTAGTGGCCTGAACAGAGATCAGCCCCAGCATTTT
>TRBV14|.|many|TRBJ1-5
CASSPSRGQPQHF
TGTGCCAGCAGCCCCAGTCGAGGTCAGCCCCAGCATTTT
>TRBV9|TRBD1|many|TRBJ2-3
CASSVGDGTGTSTDTQYF
TGTGCCAGCAGCGTAGGCGACGGGACAGGCACTAGCACAGATACGCAGTATTTT
>TRBV24-1|.|many|TRBJ2-2
CATSGQMNTGELFF
TGTGCCACCAGCGGACAGATGAACACCGGGGAGCTGTTTTTT
>TRBV7-2|.|.|TRBJ2-3
CASSSSQTDTQYF
TGTGCCAGCAGCTCCTCACAGACAGATACGCAGTATTTT
>TRBV19|.|.|TRBJ2-2
CASVTGTNTGELFF
TGTGCCAGTGTCACAGGGACCAACACCGGGGAGCTGTTTTTT
>TRBV5-1|TRBD1|.|TRBJ1-1
CASSLRTGQTEAFF
TGCGCCAGCAGCTTGCGGACAGGGCAAACTGAAGCTTTCTTT
>TRBV5-1|.|.|TRBJ2-3
CASSLMPLNTQYF
TGCGCCAGCAGCTTAATGCCTTTAAATACGCAGTATTTT
>TRBV6-6|TRBD2|.|TRBJ2-3
CASSYSARGGTDTQYF
TGTGCCAGCAGTTACTCAGCACGGGGGGGCACAGATACGCAGTATTTT
>TRBV6-6|TRBD1|few|TRBJ1-4
CASSPHLAGGGEKLFF
TGTGCCAGCAGTCCACACCTGGCAGGGGGAGGTGAAAAACTGTTTTTT
>TRBV5-1|.|few|TRBJ1-1
CASSPGRGVEFEAFF
TGCGCCAGCAGCCCGGGAAGGGGGGTTGAATTTGAGGCTTTCTTT